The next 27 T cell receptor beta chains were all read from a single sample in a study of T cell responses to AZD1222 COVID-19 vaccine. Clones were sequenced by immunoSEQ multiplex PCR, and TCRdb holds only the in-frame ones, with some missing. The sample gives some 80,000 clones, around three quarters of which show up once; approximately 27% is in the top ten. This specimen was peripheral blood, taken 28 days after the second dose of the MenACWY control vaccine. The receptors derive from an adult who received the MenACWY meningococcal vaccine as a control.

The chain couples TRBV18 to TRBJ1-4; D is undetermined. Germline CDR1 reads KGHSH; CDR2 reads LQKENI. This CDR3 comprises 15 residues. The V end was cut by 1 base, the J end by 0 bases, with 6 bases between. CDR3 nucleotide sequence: TGTGCCAGCTCACCACGGACTGCAACTAATGAAAAACTGTTTTTT. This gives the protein CASSPRTATNEKLFF.

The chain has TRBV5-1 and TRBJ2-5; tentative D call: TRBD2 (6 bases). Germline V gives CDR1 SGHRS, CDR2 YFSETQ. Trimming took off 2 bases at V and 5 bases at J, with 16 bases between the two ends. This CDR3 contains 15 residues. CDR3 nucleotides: TGCGCCAGCAGCTTATACTCTAGCGACTTGGAGACCCAGTACTTC. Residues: CASSLYSSDLETQYF.

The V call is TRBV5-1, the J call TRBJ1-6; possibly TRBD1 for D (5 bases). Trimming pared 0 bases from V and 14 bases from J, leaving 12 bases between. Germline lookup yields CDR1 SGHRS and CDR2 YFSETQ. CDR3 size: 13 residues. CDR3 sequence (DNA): TGCGCCAGCAGCTTGGATGGAGGGGTCACCCTCCACTTT. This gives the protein CASSLDGGVTLHF. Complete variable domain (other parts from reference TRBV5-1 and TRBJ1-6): KAGVTQTPRYLIKTRGQQVTLSCSPISGHRSVSWYQQTPGQGLQFLFEYFSETQRNKGNFPGRFSGRQFSNSRSEMNVSTLELGDSALYLCASSLDGGVTLHFGNGTRLTVT.

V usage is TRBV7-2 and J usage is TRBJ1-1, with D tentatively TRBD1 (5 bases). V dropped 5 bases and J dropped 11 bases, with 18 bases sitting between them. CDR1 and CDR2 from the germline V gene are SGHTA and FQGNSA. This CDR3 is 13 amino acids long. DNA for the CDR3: TGTGCCAGCAGCATCAGGTGGGACGAGGCGGCTTTCTTT. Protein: CASSIRWDEAAFF.

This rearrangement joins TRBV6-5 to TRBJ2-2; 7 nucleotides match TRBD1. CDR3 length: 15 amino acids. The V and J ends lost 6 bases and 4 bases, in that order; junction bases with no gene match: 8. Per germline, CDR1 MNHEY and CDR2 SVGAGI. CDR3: CASSAGGLGTGELFF. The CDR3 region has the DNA TGTGCCAGCAGCGCAGGGGGTTTGGGCACCGGGGAGCTGTTTTTT.

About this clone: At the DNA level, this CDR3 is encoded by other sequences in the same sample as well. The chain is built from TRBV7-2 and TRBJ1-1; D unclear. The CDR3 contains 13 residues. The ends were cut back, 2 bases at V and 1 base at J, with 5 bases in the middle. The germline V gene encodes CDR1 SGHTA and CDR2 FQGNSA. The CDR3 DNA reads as TGTGCCAGCAGCTTAACGGAGAACACTGAAGCTTTCTTT. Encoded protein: CASSLTENTEAFF.

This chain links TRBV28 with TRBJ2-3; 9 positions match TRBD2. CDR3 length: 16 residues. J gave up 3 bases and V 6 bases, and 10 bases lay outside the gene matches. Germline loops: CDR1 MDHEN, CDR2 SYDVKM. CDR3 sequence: CASRPRSGSRTDTQYF. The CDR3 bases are TGTGCCAGCAGACCTCGTAGCGGGAGTAGAACAGATACGCAGTATTTT.

DNA for the CDR3: TGTGCCAGCAGTACTTCTGACGGACCTAGCACAGATACGCAGTATTTT. This sequence encodes CASSTSDGPSTDTQYF. The chain joins TRBV6-6 to TRBJ2-3; no clear D. Trimming shortened V by 5 bases and J by 0 bases, and 15 bases separated the two germline ends. The CDR3 runs 16 residues. Germline loops: CDR1 MNHNY, CDR2 SVGAGI (reference sequence).

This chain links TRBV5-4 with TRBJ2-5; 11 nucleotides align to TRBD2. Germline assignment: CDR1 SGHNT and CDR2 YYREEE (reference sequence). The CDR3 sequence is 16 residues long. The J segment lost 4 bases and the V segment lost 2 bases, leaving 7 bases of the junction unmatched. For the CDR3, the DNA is TGTGCCAGCAGCTTAGGGACTAGCGGTACTTTAGAGACCCAGTACTTC. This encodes CASSLGTSGTLETQYF.

CDR3: CAWSGTGGNSPLHF. CDR3 coding DNA: TGTGCCTGGAGTGGCACAGGGGGCAATTCACCCCTCCACTTT. This chain links TRBV30 with TRBJ1-6, with 9 bases aligning to TRBD1. Germline values: CDR1 GTSNPN, CDR2 SVGIG (reference sequence). Germline trimming cut 1 base from V and 7 bases from J; bases unmatched to any gene: 2. The CDR3 sequence is 14 residues long.

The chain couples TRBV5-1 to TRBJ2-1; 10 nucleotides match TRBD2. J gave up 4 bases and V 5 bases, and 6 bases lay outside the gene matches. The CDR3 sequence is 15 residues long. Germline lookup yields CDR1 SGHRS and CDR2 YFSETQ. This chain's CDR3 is CASREVAGGYNEQFF. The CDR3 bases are TGCGCCAGCAGGGAGGTAGCGGGGGGATACAATGAGCAGTTCTTC.

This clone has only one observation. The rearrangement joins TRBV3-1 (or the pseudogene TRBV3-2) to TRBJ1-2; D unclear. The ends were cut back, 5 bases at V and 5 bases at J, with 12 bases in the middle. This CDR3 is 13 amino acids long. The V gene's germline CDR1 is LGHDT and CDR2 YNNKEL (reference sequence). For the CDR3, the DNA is TGTGCCAGCAGCTTTCAGGCGGAGTATGGCTACACCTTC. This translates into CASSFQAEYGYTF.

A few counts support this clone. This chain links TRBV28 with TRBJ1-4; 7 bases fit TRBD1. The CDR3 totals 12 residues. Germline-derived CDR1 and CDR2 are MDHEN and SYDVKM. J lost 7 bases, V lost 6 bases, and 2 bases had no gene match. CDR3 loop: CASRTGFEKLFF. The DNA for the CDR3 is TGTGCCAGCAGGACAGGGTTTGAAAAACTGTTTTTT.

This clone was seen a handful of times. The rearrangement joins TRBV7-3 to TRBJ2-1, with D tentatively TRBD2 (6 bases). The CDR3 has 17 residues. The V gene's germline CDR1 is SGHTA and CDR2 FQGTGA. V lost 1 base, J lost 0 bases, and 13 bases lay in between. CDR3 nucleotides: TGTGCCAGCAGCTTAATTAACAGGAGGGACTCCTACAATGAGCAGTTCTTC. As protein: CASSLINRRDSYNEQFF.

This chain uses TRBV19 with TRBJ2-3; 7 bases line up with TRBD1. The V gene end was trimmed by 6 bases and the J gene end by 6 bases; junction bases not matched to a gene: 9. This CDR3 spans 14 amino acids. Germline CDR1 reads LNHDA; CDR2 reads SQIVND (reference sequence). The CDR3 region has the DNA TGTGCCAGTAGGAAATATGGGACAGCCGATACGCAGTATTTT. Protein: CASRKYGTADTQYF.

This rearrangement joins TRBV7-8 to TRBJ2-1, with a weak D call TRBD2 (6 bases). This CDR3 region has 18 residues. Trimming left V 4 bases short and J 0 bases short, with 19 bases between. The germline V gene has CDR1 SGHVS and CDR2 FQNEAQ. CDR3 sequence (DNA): TGTGCCAGCAGCTCTATCACCTTAGCGGTAAGCTCCTACAATGAGCAGTTCTTC. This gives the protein CASSSITLAVSSYNEQFF.

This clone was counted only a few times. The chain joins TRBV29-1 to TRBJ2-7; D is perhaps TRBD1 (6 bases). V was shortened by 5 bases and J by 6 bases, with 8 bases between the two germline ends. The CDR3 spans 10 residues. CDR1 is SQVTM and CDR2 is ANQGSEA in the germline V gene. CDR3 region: CSVLDSEQYF. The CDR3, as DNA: TGCAGCGTTTTGGACAGCGAGCAGTACTTC.

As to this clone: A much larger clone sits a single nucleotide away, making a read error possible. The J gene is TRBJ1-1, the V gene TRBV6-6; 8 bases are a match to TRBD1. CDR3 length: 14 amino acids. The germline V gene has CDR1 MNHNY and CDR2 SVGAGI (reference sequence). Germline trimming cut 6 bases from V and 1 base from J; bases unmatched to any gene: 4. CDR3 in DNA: TGTGCCAGCAGCGAACAGGGGGAGAACACTGAAGCTTTCTTT. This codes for CASSEQGENTEAFF.

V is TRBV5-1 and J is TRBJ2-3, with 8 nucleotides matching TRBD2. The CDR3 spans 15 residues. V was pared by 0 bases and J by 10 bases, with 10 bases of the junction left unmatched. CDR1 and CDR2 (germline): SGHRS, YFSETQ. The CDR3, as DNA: TGCGCCAGCAGCTTGGAGACTAGCGCGTTAGACGCGCAGTATTTT. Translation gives CASSLETSALDAQYF. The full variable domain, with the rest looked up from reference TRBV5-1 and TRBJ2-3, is KAGVTQTPRYLIKTRGQQVTLSCSPISGHRSVSWYQQTPGQGLQFLFEYFSETQRNKGNFPGRFSGRQFSNSRSEMNVSTLELGDSALYLCASSLETSALDAQYFGPGTRLTVL.

CDR3 region: CASSFLFGAKAFF. CDR3 sequence (DNA): TGTGCCAGCAGTTTTTTATTTGGGGCGAAAGCTTTCTTT. The chain is built from TRBV27 and TRBJ1-1, with D maybe TRBD1 (5 bases). The V gene lost 3 bases and the J gene lost 9 bases, with 14 bases spanning the gap. The CDR3 consists of 13 residues. Per germline, CDR1 MNHEY and CDR2 SMNVEV (reference sequence).

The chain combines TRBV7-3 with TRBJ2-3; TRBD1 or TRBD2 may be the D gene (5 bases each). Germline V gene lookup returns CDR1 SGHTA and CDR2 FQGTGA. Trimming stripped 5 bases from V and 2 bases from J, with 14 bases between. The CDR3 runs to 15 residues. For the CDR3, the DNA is TGTGCCAGCAGCGAATTCGGGGCCACCACAGATACGCAGTATTTT. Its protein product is CASSEFGATTDTQYF.

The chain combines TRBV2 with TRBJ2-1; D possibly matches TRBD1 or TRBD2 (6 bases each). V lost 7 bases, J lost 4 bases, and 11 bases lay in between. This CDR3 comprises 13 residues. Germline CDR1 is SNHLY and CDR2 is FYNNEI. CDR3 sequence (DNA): TGTGCCAGCAAGGGGGGACTGTACAATGAGCAGTTCTTC. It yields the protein CASKGGLYNEQFF.

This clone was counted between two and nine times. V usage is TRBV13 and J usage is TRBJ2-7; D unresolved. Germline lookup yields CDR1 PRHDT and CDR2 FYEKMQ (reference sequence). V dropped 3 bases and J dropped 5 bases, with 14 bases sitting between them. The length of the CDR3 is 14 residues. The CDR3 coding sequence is TGTGCCAGCAGCTTCCTCCGGGCCACCCACGAGCAGTACTTC. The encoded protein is CASSFLRATHEQYF.

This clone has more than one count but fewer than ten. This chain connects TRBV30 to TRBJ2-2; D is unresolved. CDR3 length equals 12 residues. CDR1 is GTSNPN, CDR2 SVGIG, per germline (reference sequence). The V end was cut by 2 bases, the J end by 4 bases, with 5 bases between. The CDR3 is CAWSLGTGELFF. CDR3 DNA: TGTGCCTGGAGTCTAGGCACCGGGGAGCTGTTTTTT.

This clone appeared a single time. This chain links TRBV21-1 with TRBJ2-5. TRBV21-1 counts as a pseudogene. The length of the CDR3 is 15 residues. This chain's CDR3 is CASSSGDGTKETQYF. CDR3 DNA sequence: TGTGCCAGCAGCTCCGGGGACGGAACGAAAGAGACCCAGTACTTC.

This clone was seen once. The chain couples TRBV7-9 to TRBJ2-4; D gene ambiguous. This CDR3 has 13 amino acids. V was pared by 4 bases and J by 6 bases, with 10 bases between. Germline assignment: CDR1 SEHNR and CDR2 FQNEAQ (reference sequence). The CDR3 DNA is TGTGCCAGCAGCTCTGACATTAGAAACATTCAGTACTTC. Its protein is CASSSDIRNIQYF.

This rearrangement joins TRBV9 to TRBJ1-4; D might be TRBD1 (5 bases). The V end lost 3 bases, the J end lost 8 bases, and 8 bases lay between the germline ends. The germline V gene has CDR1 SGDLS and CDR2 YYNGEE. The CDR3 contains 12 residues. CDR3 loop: CASSATGEKLFF. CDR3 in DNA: TGTGCCAGCAGCGCTACAGGCGAAAAACTGTTTTTT. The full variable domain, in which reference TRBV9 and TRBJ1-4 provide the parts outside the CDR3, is DSGVTQTPKHLITATGQRVTLRCSPRSGDLSVYWYQQSLDQGLQFLIQYYNGEERAKGNILERFSAQQFPDLHSELNLSSLELGDSALYFCASSATGEKLFFGSGTQLSVL.